The 3 T cell receptor beta chains below all came from one sample that was sequenced in a study of blood T cell repertoires in COVID-19. The protocol was immunoSEQ multiplex PCR, while the TCRdb copy is restricted to in-frame clones and leaves out a portion. The sample holds 400,000 or so clones, around 87% seen once. The sequencing input was PBMCs or T cells enriched from blood (not recorded which). The receptors originated from a middle-aged man in a cohort exposed to, infected with or recovered from COVID-19 (not recorded which).

This chain connects TRBV2 to TRBJ2-3; a possible D gene is TRBD1 (6 bases). There are 15 residues in the CDR3. V was clipped by 8 bases and J by 5 bases, with 20 bases between them. Germline V gene data show CDR1 as SNHLY and CDR2 as FYNNEI. Here the CDR3 DNA reads TGTGCCAGCGCCAATCAGGGGCCAGTGGGAGATACGCAGTATTTT. Protein: CASANQGPVGDTQYF.

CDR3 loop: CASSLADSTGGEQYF. In DNA, the CDR3 is TGCGCCAGCAGCTTGGCCGATTCAACAGGTGGGGAGCAGTACTTC. The V gene is TRBV5-1, the J gene TRBJ2-7, with D possibly being TRBD1 (5 bases). The germline V gene has CDR1 SGHRS and CDR2 YFSETQ. The CDR3 consists of 15 residues. The germline V and J ends were trimmed by 0 bases and 7 bases, with 17 bases remaining between them.

The V call is TRBV4-1, the J call TRBJ2-3; TRBD2 aligns across 11 bases. Losses at the gene ends were 0 bases for V and 6 bases for J; bases not matched to a gene: 5. This CDR3 is built from 16 residues. Germline CDR1 and CDR2: MGHRA and YSYEKL. The CDR3 nucleotides are TGCGCCAGCAGCCAAGATATAGCGGGAGGGCCGGATACGCAGTATTTT. This encodes CASSQDIAGGPDTQYF.